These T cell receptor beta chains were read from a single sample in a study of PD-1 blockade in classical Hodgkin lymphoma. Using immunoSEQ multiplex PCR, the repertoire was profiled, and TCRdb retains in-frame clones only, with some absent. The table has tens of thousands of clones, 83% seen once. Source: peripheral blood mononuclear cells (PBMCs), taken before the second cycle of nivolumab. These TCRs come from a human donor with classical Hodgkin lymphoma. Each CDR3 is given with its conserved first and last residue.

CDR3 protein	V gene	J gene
CAISEGGGAGELFF	TRBV10-3	TRBJ2-2
CASSLGRGQGMGTEAFF	TRBV28	TRBJ1-1
CASSQDVSRADRAFF	TRBV4-2	TRBJ1-1
CASSLPSTDLRVTDTQYF	TRBV4-1	TRBJ2-3
CASSRGGLGQPRHF	TRBV25-1	TRBJ1-5
CASTEGTDMDTEAFF	TRBV6-6	TRBJ1-1
CASSFKEGSLKSPLHF	TRBV5-8	TRBJ1-6
CASSELTAGAYNEQFF	TRBV25-1	TRBJ2-1
CASSLNTGARWGGYTF	TRBV5-1	TRBJ1-2
CASTSLYEQYF	TRBV7-9	TRBJ2-7
CASGRTAETQYF	TRBV5-4	TRBJ2-5
CASSQESLNTGELFF	TRBV4-2	TRBJ2-2
CASSQGALESYNEQFF	TRBV28	TRBJ2-1
CASRETGETEAFF	TRBV6-1	TRBJ1-1
CASSQDTVEDYGYTF	TRBV4-3	TRBJ1-2
CASSIQGRSEQFF	TRBV19	TRBJ2-1
CASRVPGGDEQFF	TRBV19	TRBJ2-1
CASSLRQGMNTEAFF	TRBV11-2	TRBJ1-1
CASSTDPWGNSPLHF	TRBV27	TRBJ1-6
CASRGNTVRQHF	TRBV6-1	TRBJ1-5
CASSYGGRRTEAFF	TRBV6-5	TRBJ1-1
CASSPPGRVNYGYTF	TRBV19	TRBJ1-2
CASSYLRGYEQYF	TRBV27	TRBJ2-7
CASSLIGQEDYNEQFF	TRBV28	TRBJ2-1
CASSQDTSRNTIYF	TRBV4-3	TRBJ1-3
CASSFGLQETQYF	TRBV7-9	TRBJ2-5
CASSGGGPSQFF	TRBV4-1	TRBJ2-1
CASSLVPGRELFF	TRBV7-9	TRBJ2-2
CASTHYFTGELFF	TRBV6-5	TRBJ2-2
CASSYGGQQYGYTF	TRBV6-5	TRBJ1-2
CASSLSVGFEQYF	TRBV28	TRBJ2-7
CASSPIGLQANTEAFF	TRBV5-1	TRBJ1-1
CASSQIPGQGRGYTF	TRBV11-2	TRBJ1-2
CASSLDMGGYGYTF	TRBV7-9	TRBJ1-2
CASSFTGRDTEAFF	TRBV11-3	TRBJ1-1
CASRQLATNTGELFF	TRBV7-8	TRBJ2-2
CASSLNEKLFF	TRBV5-8	TRBJ1-4
CASSQTQTGTGETQYF	TRBV4-3	TRBJ2-5
CASSLGGLADSYEQYF	TRBV5-1	TRBJ2-7
CASSKTGDFYNEQFF	TRBV4-1	TRBJ2-1
CASSLAGTGGGQPQHF	TRBV7-2	TRBJ1-5
CASSGQGAGNYGYTF	TRBV25-1	TRBJ1-2
CASRPDGVYGYTF	TRBV5-6	TRBJ1-2
CASSLERASYEQYF	TRBV5-1	TRBJ2-7
CASSSPGLGIYEQYF	TRBV11-3	TRBJ2-7
CASSSTGRGEKLFF	TRBV7-9	TRBJ1-4
CASSSAGTGPAFF	TRBV6-5	TRBJ1-1
CASSEYGTGKDRTEAFF	TRBV9	TRBJ1-1
CASSRRTAREPQHF	TRBV5-8	TRBJ1-5